These 7 T cell receptor beta chains originate from one sample sequenced in a study of shared clonotypes between healthy human individuals. Using immunoSEQ multiplex PCR, the repertoire was profiled, and TCRdb retains in-frame clones only, with some absent. Of about 1,900,000 clones listed, about 94% were seen once; the top ten hold more than 0.9%. CD45RO-negative cells were positively selected for CCR7, leaving out terminally differentiated effector memory CD45RA+ cells. The sequenced sample was naive CD8+ T cells sorted from blood. The source is a man younger than 35 in good health.

This chain links TRBV5-1 with TRBJ1-6; D is undetermined. This CDR3 has 16 residues. V lost 4 bases, J lost 7 bases, and 18 bases lay in between. CDR1 and CDR2 (germline): SGHRS, YFSETQ. The CDR3 protein is CASSLPVQVRNSPLHF. In DNA, the CDR3 is TGCGCCAGCAGCCTCCCGGTCCAGGTTAGGAATTCACCCCTCCACTTT.

The V and J genes are TRBV5-6 and TRBJ1-5; D may be TRBD1 (5 bases). Germline assignment: CDR1 SGHDT and CDR2 YYEEEE. CDR3 size: 15 residues. Deletions cut 0 bases from V and 6 bases from J, with 13 bases between. The CDR3 DNA is TGTGCCAGCAGCTTGGCCGGGGGAATCAGTCAGCCCCAGCATTTT. Its protein product is CASSLAGGISQPQHF.

V and J are TRBV2 and TRBJ2-7; D is perhaps TRBD1 (7 bases). Germline CDR1 reads SNHLY; CDR2 reads FYNNEI. V lost 1 base, J lost 2 bases, and 15 bases lay in between. CDR3 length equals 16 residues. The CDR3 DNA is TGTGCCAGCAGTGAAGGGGCGGCAGGGGGGACCTACGAGCAGTACTTC. Translated: CASSEGAAGGTYEQYF.

The chain links TRBV7-3 to TRBJ2-1, with TRBD2 matching 9 bases. Germline V gives CDR1 SGHTA, CDR2 FQGTGA. The CDR3 loop spans 21 amino acids. V shed 1 base, J shed 0 bases, and the junction held 16 bases outside the gene matches. The CDR3 bases are TGTGCCAGCAGCTTAATATCGTCCAGCGGGGGGCCACCGAACTCCTACAATGAGCAGTTCTTC. Its protein product is CASSLISSSGGPPNSYNEQFF.

This clone was detected only a few times. The chain employs TRBV9 and TRBJ1-2; 12 bases match TRBD1. Trimming took 0 bases from V and 7 from J; bases not matched to a gene: 4. The CDR3 length is 15 residues. The germline CDR1 and CDR2 sequences are SGDLS and YYNGEE. This CDR3 is CASSVVGQGAPGYTF. CDR3 DNA: TGTGCCAGCAGCGTAGTGGGACAGGGGGCGCCTGGCTACACCTTC.

V and J are TRBV15 and TRBJ1-2; maybe TRBD1 (5 bases). V was clipped by 3 bases and J by 5 bases, with 16 bases between them. The CDR3 sequence is 15 residues long. Germline loops: CDR1 LNHNV, CDR2 YYDKDF (reference sequence). DNA of the CDR3: TGTGCCACCAGCAGCCAGGGAGAGTGGGAGTATGGCTACACCTTC. It codes for CATSSQGEWEYGYTF.

The rearrangement links TRBV9 to TRBJ2-1; D is perhaps TRBD1 or TRBD2 (5 bases each). The CDR3 is 15 residues long. V was shortened by 0 bases and J by 9 bases, with 16 bases between the two germline ends. Germline V gene data show CDR1 as SGDLS and CDR2 as YYNGEE. CDR3 in DNA: TGTGCCAGCAGCGTAGCTACTGGGGGTAGAGGTGAGCAGTTCTTC. Its translation is CASSVATGGRGEQFF.